The clone carrying this T cell receptor (beta chain) was seen once. Its antigen is currently unknown. These data belong to a study of beta chain features in type 1 diabetes. As for the study in general: Across all samples, approximately 99 million sorted cells were examined.

In germline, CDR1 is SGDLS, CDR2 YYNGEE. J lost 0 bases, V lost 4 bases, and 8 bases had no gene match. The CDR3 loop spans 16 amino acids. The investigators reverse transcribed all of the isolated RNA, so they sequenced expressed TCRB transcripts. The protocol was immunoSEQ multiplex PCR, while the TCRdb copy is restricted to in-frame clones and leaves out a portion. The sample lists around 350,000 clones; approximately 12% were seen once. Study-level findings and limits: Whatever favoring of shorter templates PCR might show would apply equally to patients and controls.

This TCR was sampled from a young man in good health. The genes are TRBV9 and TRBJ2-3; 7 nucleotides agree with TRBD1. Source material: naive CD4+ T cells from blood. CDR3 residues: CASSSRPTGSTDTQYF. CDR3 in DNA: TGTGCCAGCAGCTCTCGACCGACAGGGAGCACAGATACGCAGTATTTT.